The TCR beta chain under discussion was sequenced for a study of CD8 T cells in ankylosing spondylitis listed by TCRdb under 2017. Turning to the overall study: The study set out to find disease-linked TCR variants by profiling T cell receptor beta repertoires in ankylosing spondylitis patients and healthy donors. In total, the full study cohort was made up of some 110 healthy donors and 25 ankylosing spondylitis patients. Samples of peripheral blood were taken, and for ankylosing spondylitis patients, synovial fluid was collected as well.

Of note for this clonotype: Its antigen has not been determined. Qualities for individual bases were not recorded, and no much larger clone is one base off.

What the research found in general, with its limitations: Blood from ankylosing spondylitis patients appeared to be characterized by a TCR beta motif composed of eight highly homologous amino acid variants. The disease-linked clones were reported as significantly enriched in matched synovial fluid samples from ankylosing spondylitis patients. Some motif variants had previously been reported in the synovial fluid and blood of reactive arthritis patients, which suggests shared mechanisms of disease initiation. The disease-linked clones showed a CD8+ phenotype and occurred at relatively low frequencies in peripheral blood.

Instrument on record: Illumina HiSeq 2500. Quantitative 5'-RACE with molecular barcodes was the method used to prepare the TCR beta libraries. In the original analysis: A new computational method, built on a probabilistic model of VDJ rearrangement, was used to identify disease-linked TCR variants. The public reads were reprocessed in TCRdb via fastp at Q25 and MiXCR, keeping in-frame beta chains. A single entry per CDR3 protein holds the most common genes and DNA from its merged rows. V and J calls and clone size were set by TCRdb, not the authors. For this sample there are around 300,000 distinct CDR3 sequences; around 21% appear just once. The top ten constitute about 3.7% of the sample. The V and J ends are trimmed by 3 bases and 2 bases, leaving 7 bases between them. The CDR3 covers 13 residues, taking in both the cysteine and the phenylalanine. Only the CDR3 DNA stays, 39 bases, in frame from base 1. The germline V gene (reference sequence) gives CDR1 as DFQATT and CDR2 as SNEGSKA.

The chain links TRBV20-1 with TRBJ2-2, with the D gene call left open. The sequenced sample was blood, either unsorted or a sorted T cell fraction (not recorded which). The source is a female donor with ankylosing spondylitis or in good health (not recorded which). The DNA is as follows: TGCAGTGCTAGGCTGGCTAACACCGGGGAGCTGTTTTTT. Its product reads: CSARLANTGELFF.